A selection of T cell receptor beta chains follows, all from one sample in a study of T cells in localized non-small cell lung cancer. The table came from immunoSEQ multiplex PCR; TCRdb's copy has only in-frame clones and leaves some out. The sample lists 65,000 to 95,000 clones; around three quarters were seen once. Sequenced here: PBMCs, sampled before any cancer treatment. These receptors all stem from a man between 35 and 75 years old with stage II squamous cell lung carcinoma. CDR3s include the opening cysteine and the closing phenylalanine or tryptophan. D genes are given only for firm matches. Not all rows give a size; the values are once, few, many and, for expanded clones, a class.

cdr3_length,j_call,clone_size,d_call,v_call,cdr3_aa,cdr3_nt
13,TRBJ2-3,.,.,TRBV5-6,CASSLAVSDTQYF,TGTGCCAGCAGCTTGGCCGTGTCAGATACGCAGTATTTT
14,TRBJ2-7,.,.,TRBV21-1,CASRKRDGAYEQYF,TGTGCCAGCAGAAAGAGGGACGGTGCCTACGAGCAGTACTTC
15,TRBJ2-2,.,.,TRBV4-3,CASSQGGGIAGELFF,TGCGCCAGCAGCCAAGGCGGAGGTATTGCCGGGGAGCTGTTTTTT
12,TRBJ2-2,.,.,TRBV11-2,CASSFLVGELFF,TGTGCCAGCAGCTTTCTTGTCGGGGAGCTGTTTTTT
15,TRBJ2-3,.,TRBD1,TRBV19,CASSIVEGATDTQYF,TGTGCCAGTAGTATAGTCGAGGGGGCCACAGATACGCAGTATTTT
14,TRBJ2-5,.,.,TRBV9,CASSVEGTQETQYF,TGTGCCAGCAGCGTAGAAGGGACACAAGAGACCCAGTACTTC
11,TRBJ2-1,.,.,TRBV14,CASSLGNEQFF,TGTGCCAGCAGCCTCGGCAATGAGCAGTTCTTC
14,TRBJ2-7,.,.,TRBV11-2,CASSFIARTYEQYF,TGTGCCAGCAGCTTCATCGCCCGGACCTACGAGCAGTACTTC
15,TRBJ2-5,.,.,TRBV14,CASSQSYSVQETQYF,TGTGCCAGCAGCCAATCTTATAGCGTCCAAGAGACCCAGTACTTC
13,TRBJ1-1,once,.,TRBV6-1,CASRVSMNTEAFF,TGTGCCAGCAGAGTCAGTATGAACACTGAAGCTTTCTTT
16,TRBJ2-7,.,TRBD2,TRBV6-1,CASSGGTSWVSYEQYF,TGTGCCAGCAGTGGGGGGACTAGCTGGGTCTCCTACGAGCAGTACTTC
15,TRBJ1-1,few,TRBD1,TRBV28,CASLTGNRRNTEAFF,TGTGCCAGCCTGACAGGGAATAGGAGGAACACTGAAGCTTTCTTT
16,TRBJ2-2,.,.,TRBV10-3,CAISDSVKGNTGELFF,TGTGCCATCAGTGACAGCGTAAAGGGGAACACCGGGGAGCTGTTTTTT
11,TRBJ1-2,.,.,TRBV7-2,CASTKGDGYTF,TGTGCCAGCACCAAGGGGGATGGCTACACCTTC
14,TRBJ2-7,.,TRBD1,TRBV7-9,CASSSGTGGREQYF,TGTGCCAGCAGCTCCGGGACAGGGGGAAGGGAGCAGTACTTC
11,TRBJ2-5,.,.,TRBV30,CAGGGLETQYF,TGTGCCGGTGGGGGGCTGGAGACCCAGTACTTC
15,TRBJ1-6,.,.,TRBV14,CASTNRRGINSPLHF,TGTGCCAGCACCAACCGGAGAGGTATTAATTCACCCCTCCACTTT
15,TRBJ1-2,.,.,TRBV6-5,CASSYSTPGLWGYTF,TGTGCCAGCAGTTACTCGACTCCTGGCCTATGGGGCTACACCTTC